This is a list of T cell receptor beta chains from one sample in a study of blood T cell repertoires in COVID-19. The repertoire was sequenced with immunoSEQ multiplex PCR; TCRdb's copy has only in-frame clones and lacks some. The sample includes about 55,000 clones, approximately 86% seen only once; the top ten take roughly 3.7%. The sequencing sample was made of peripheral blood. These receptors were collected from a man aged 35-49 years with COVID-19, enrolled during active disease. Both conserved end residues are part of each CDR3. A D gene is named only where the DNA matches it firmly.

NA	TRBV7-9	TRBJ1-2	CASSSDTSNYGYTF
TRBD1	TRBV30	TRBJ2-1	CAWSVGPLRPRDRNDEQFF
TRBD1	TRBV5-6	TRBJ1-5	CASSRTPGQGSNQPQHF
NA	TRBV12-5	TRBJ2-7	CASGAGTYEQYF
TRBD1	TRBV6-5	TRBJ1-4	CASSPETGGSEKLFF
TRBD1	TRBV19	TRBJ2-6	CASSLPGDRGSGANVLTF
TRBD1	TRBV28	TRBJ1-2	CASSLIGGQGDYGYTF
TRBD1	TRBV5-1	TRBJ2-3	CASRLLQGPDTQYF
NA	TRBV27	TRBJ1-2	CASRDTGERGGYTF
NA	TRBV21-1	TRBJ1-6	CASSKGEYCNSPLHF
NA	TRBV30	TRBJ2-3	CAWKRFSTDTQYF
NA	TRBV13	TRBJ1-1	CASSLAPEGNTEAFF
TRBD1	TRBV7-9	TRBJ1-2	CASSLGQSTNYGYTF
NA	TRBV5-4	TRBJ2-7	CASSESRVPEQYF
NA	TRBV5-6	TRBJ1-6	CASRRDGSSYNSPLHF
TRBD1	TRBV28	TRBJ2-2	CASRDPGTGINTGELFF
NA	TRBV5-1	TRBJ2-1	CASSLVPGNEQFF
NA	TRBV28	TRBJ1-3	CASSLYGSGNTIYF
TRBD1	TRBV10-3	TRBJ1-3	CAIRGEGQGNTIYF
TRBD2	TRBV5-1	TRBJ2-1	CASSGTSGGVEQFF
NA	TRBV2	TRBJ2-3	CASTRQTSTDTQYF
NA	TRBV7-2	TRBJ1-1	CASSLRQANTEAFF
NA	TRBV6-5	TRBJ2-7	CVSRAAPTYEQYF